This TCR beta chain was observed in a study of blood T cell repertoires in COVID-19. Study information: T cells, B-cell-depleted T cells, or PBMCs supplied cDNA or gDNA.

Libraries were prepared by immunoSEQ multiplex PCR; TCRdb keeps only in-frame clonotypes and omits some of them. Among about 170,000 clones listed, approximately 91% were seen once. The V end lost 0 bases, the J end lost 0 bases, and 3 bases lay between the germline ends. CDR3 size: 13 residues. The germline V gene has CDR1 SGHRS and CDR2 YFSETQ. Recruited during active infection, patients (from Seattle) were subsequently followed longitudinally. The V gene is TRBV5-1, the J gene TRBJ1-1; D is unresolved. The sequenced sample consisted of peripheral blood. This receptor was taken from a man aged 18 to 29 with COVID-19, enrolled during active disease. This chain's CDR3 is CASSLDMNTEAFF. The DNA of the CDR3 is TGCGCCAGCAGCTTGGATATGAACACTGAAGCTTTCTTT. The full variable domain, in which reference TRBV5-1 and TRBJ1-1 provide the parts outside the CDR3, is KAGVTQTPRYLIKTRGQQVTLSCSPISGHRSVSWYQQTPGQGLQFLFEYFSETQRNKGNFPGRFSGRQFSNSRSEMNVSTLELGDSALYLCASSLDMNTEAFFGQGTRLTVV.